This is a list of T cell receptor beta chains from one sample in a study of blood T cells in healthy people across ages. Using its own MiXCR run on the 5' RACE reads, TCRdb lists one record per CDR3 protein. Found here are 1 million to 1.2 million distinct CDR3 sequences, around two fifths of them singletons; the top ten hold about an eighth. What was sequenced was blood. These receptors came from a man between 18 and 35 years old in good health. Both conserved end residues are part of each CDR3. D genes are given only for firm matches. Size is omitted from some rows. Given values are once, few, many or a class for expanded clones.

V: TRBV11-2
D: TRBD1
J: TRBJ1-2
size: many
DNA: TGTGCCAGCAGCTTAGCGGGACAGAACTATGGCTACACCTTC
CDR3: CASSLAGQNYGYTF

V: TRBV6-5
D: -
J: TRBJ1-5
size: -
DNA: TGTGCCAGCAGTTACGGAAGGGGCTTGCAGCCCCAGCATTTT
CDR3: CASSYGRGLQPQHF

V: TRBV5-1
D: -
J: TRBJ1-1
size: -
DNA: TGCGCCAGCAGCTTGGTGGCAGCGGGCACTGAAGCTTTCTTT
CDR3: CASSLVAAGTEAFF

V: TRBV20-1
D: -
J: TRBJ1-4
size: -
DNA: TGCAGTGCTAGAGTAAGGGCCAGTGAAAAACTGTTTTTT
CDR3: CSARVRASEKLFF

V: TRBV5-1
D: -
J: TRBJ2-7
size: -
DNA: TGCGCCAGCAGCTTGGTTGTCGGACGAGTTTACGAGCAGTACTTC
CDR3: CASSLVVGRVYEQYF

V: TRBV20-1
D: -
J: TRBJ1-6
size: -
DNA: TGCAGTGTGTTGAGCTCCTATAATTCACCCCTCCACTTT
CDR3: CSVLSSYNSPLHF

V: TRBV20-1
D: -
J: TRBJ2-7
size: -
DNA: TGCAGTGCTAGCGATTCTAGGGTCTACGAGCAGTACTTC
CDR3: CSASDSRVYEQYF

V: TRBV24-1
D: -
J: TRBJ2-1
size: -
DNA: TGTGCCACCCAGACGAGTGGGAATCCTGAGCAGTTCTTC
CDR3: CATQTSGNPEQFF

V: TRBV12-3/TRBV12-4
D: -
J: TRBJ1-6
size: -
DNA: TGTGCCAGCAGTTTAAGGGGGACTGATAATTCACCCCTCCACTTT
CDR3: CASSLRGTDNSPLHF

V: TRBV4-3
D: -
J: TRBJ2-3
size: -
DNA: TGCGCCAGCAGCCTCGGAGACGATAGCACAGATACGCAGTATTTT
CDR3: CASSLGDDSTDTQYF

V: TRBV6-6
D: -
J: TRBJ1-5
size: few
DNA: TGTGCCAGCACGCCCGTGTCTAGCAATCAGCCCCAGCATTTT
CDR3: CASTPVSSNQPQHF

V: TRBV12-3/TRBV12-4
D: TRBD1
J: TRBJ2-2
size: -
DNA: TGTGCCAGCAGTCCCTACAGGGGGCCGGTCGGGGAGCTGTTTTTT
CDR3: CASSPYRGPVGELFF

V: TRBV12-3/TRBV12-4
D: -
J: TRBJ2-3
size: -
DNA: TGTGCCAGCACCGTGGACAGTTCAATAGATACGCAGTATTTT
CDR3: CASTVDSSIDTQYF

V: TRBV20-1
D: -
J: TRBJ2-3
size: few
DNA: TGCAGTGCTAGAGATTCGCGGCGGGCCTCCGGCACAGATACGCAGTATTTT
CDR3: CSARDSRRASGTDTQYF

V: TRBV7-2
D: TRBD1
J: TRBJ1-1
size: -
DNA: TGTGCCAGCCGACGACAGGGGGTAGGTGGCACTGAAGCTTTCTTT
CDR3: CASRRQGVGGTEAFF

V: TRBV7-9
D: TRBD1
J: TRBJ1-5
size: -
DNA: TGTGCCAGCAGCTCCACTATTACTGACAGGGGGAGTCAGCCCCAGCATTTT
CDR3: CASSSTITDRGSQPQHF

V: TRBV2
D: -
J: TRBJ2-7
size: -
DNA: TGTGCCAGCAGTGTCTCGGGTACAGGCGGCGAGCAGTACTTC
CDR3: CASSVSGTGGEQYF

V: TRBV29-1
D: -
J: TRBJ2-7
size: -
DNA: TGCAGCGTTCGGGCGGCAGGGGTTTACAATGAGCAGTACTTC
CDR3: CSVRAAGVYNEQYF

V: TRBV7-3
D: -
J: TRBJ2-7
size: few
DNA: TGTGCCAGCAGCTTCGGACTGAGTAGAGGGTTGTACGAGCAGTACTTC
CDR3: CASSFGLSRGLYEQYF

V: TRBV5-1
D: -
J: TRBJ2-3
size: -
DNA: TGCGCCAGCAGACCCTGGGCGGACAGAGATACGCAGTATTTT
CDR3: CASRPWADRDTQYF

V: TRBV5-5
D: -
J: TRBJ1-4
size: -
DNA: TGTGCCAGCAGCTTTTCTGGAGCTAATGAAAAACTGTTTTTT
CDR3: CASSFSGANEKLFF

V: TRBV29-1
D: -
J: TRBJ1-2
size: -
DNA: TGCAGCGTTGATGGGGGTCGGAAGGGCTCTGGCTACACCTTC
CDR3: CSVDGGRKGSGYTF

V: TRBV2
D: -
J: TRBJ2-7
size: few
DNA: TGTGCCAGCAGAGATACCCACGGTAGACAGACCTACGAGCAGTACTTC
CDR3: CASRDTHGRQTYEQYF

V: TRBV21-1
D: -
J: TRBJ2-5
size: -
DNA: TGTGCCAGCAGCAAATGTCAGCTGCGGCAGGGTCCCTACAGCCAAGAGACCCAGTACTTC
CDR3: CASSKCQLRQGPYSQETQYF

V: TRBV12-3/TRBV12-4
D: TRBD2
J: TRBJ2-1
size: -
DNA: TGTGCCAGCAGTCTGACTAGCGGGGGGGCGCATGAGCAGTTCTTC
CDR3: CASSLTSGGAHEQFF

V: TRBV3-1
D: -
J: TRBJ2-5
size: few
DNA: TGTGCCAGCAGGCAAGGGACTTCCCAAGAGACCCAGTACTTC
CDR3: CASRQGTSQETQYF

V: TRBV15
D: -
J: TRBJ2-6
size: -
DNA: TGTGCCACCAGCAGACAACCTGACAGTTCTGGGGCCAACGTCCTGACTTTC
CDR3: CATSRQPDSSGANVLTF

V: TRBV7-6
D: -
J: TRBJ2-7
size: few
DNA: TGTGCCAGCAGCTTAGGAACTACGGCTCCCTACGAGCAGTACTTC
CDR3: CASSLGTTAPYEQYF

V: TRBV15
D: TRBD1
J: TRBJ1-4
size: -
DNA: TGTGCCACCAGCAGGACCAGAACCGGGACAGAGAATGTAAAACTGTTTTTT
CDR3: CATSRTRTGTENVKLFF